This record concerns one T cell receptor (beta chain) sequence. This specimen comes from a study of blood T cell repertoires in COVID-19. Study information: Samples came from the United States, Italy and Spain, spanning acute and convalescent COVID-19. T cells, B-cell-depleted T cells, or PBMCs supplied cDNA or gDNA.

V was pared by 2 bases and J by 4 bases, with 12 bases of the junction left unmatched. This CDR3 is built from 18 residues. The germline CDR1 and CDR2 sequences are MGHRA and YSYEKL. Sequencing used immunoSEQ multiplex PCR; TCRdb keeps in-frame clones, though not all of them. Here the sample spans 50,000 to 80,000 clones, 90% being singletons. Sequences were obtained from peripheral blood. The sequence came from an elderly woman with active COVID-19. V is TRBV4-1 and J is TRBJ1-4; TRBD1 matches 8 bases. CDR3 sequence: CASSQTQAGGFDNEKLFF. The CDR3 DNA sequence: TGCGCCAGCAGCCAAACCCAGGCAGGGGGCTTCGATAATGAAAAACTGTTTTTT.